This TCR beta chain was retrieved from a study of T cell responses to AZD1222 COVID-19 vaccine. A note on this clone: As yet, its antigen is unknown.

Study outcomes and limitations: Reportedly, close to half of spike-specific TCRs are directed against unmutated variant regions. Spike-spanning, vaccine-associated CD4 TCRs were dominant at 160-218 and 743-854. Females made up more of the donors, who were largely white British, and clonal diversity may have come out too low.

Germline V gives CDR1 SGHAT, CDR2 FQDESV (reference sequence). V lost 2 bases to trimming and J lost 3 bases; unmatched junction nucleotides: 4. The CDR3 spans 16 residues. The table came from immunoSEQ multiplex PCR; TCRdb's copy has only in-frame clones and leaves some out. The table has approximately 190,000 clones, approximately 92% seen once; the top ten hold 1% to 1.5%. The gene calls are TRBV11-1 and TRBJ2-1; 10 bases align to TRBD1. This receptor was identified in an adult in good health. This material consisted of peripheral blood, taken on day 0 of AZD1222 vaccination. CDR3 amino acids: CASSLLGQGDYNEQFF. DNA of the CDR3: TGTGCCAGCAGCTTACTAGGACAGGGGGACTACAATGAGCAGTTCTTC.